Listed below are T cell receptor beta chains from one sample, sequenced in a study of T-cell reconstitution after alpha-beta-depleted transplantation in children. TCRdb itself ran the PCR reads through MiXCR, one entry per CDR3 protein. In the table there are 670,000 or so distinct CDR3 sequences, around 13% of which are singletons. The sequencing here drew on PBMCs, taken before TCRalphabeta/CD19-depleted stem cell transplant. The origin of the receptors is a girl aged 2-10 years with congenital amegakaryocytic thrombocytopenia, due to receive a stem cell transplant. The CDR3 runs from the conserved cysteine through the conserved F or W. Fields, in order: J gene, V gene, CDR3 protein.

j_gene: TRBJ2-3
v_gene: TRBV2
CDR3aa: CASSDGLYTDTQYF

j_gene: TRBJ1-3
v_gene: TRBV28
CDR3aa: CASSSLTASGNTIYF

j_gene: TRBJ2-3
v_gene: TRBV20-1
CDR3aa: CSAPSGRLTTDTQYF

j_gene: TRBJ1-1
v_gene: TRBV10-3
CDR3aa: CAISEPGRGSPNTEAFF

j_gene: TRBJ2-2
v_gene: TRBV29-1
CDR3aa: CSVKKTVTGELFF

j_gene: TRBJ2-4
v_gene: TRBV11-2
CDR3aa: CASSPKWRETGYGNIQYF

j_gene: TRBJ2-3
v_gene: TRBV27
CDR3aa: CASSPLSSTDTQYF

j_gene: TRBJ2-1
v_gene: TRBV28
CDR3aa: CASSLLSREDEQFF

j_gene: TRBJ2-5
v_gene: TRBV24-1
CDR3aa: CATSDTHGTQYF

j_gene: TRBJ2-1
v_gene: TRBV7-2
CDR3aa: CASSLATGYNEQFF

j_gene: TRBJ2-1
v_gene: TRBV20-1
CDR3aa: CSAPNRAGANEQFF

j_gene: TRBJ2-3
v_gene: TRBV9
CDR3aa: CASSVGPISNTDTQYF

j_gene: TRBJ2-7
v_gene: TRBV5-1
CDR3aa: CASSIPGQAYEQYF

j_gene: TRBJ2-3
v_gene: TRBV4-2
CDR3aa: CASSPGREGTDTQYF